The sequence of this T cell receptor (beta chain) was determined in a study of shared clonotypes between healthy human individuals. Sequencing was performed with immunoSEQ multiplex PCR; in TCRdb, only in-frame clones are kept and a portion is missing. The sample records about 1 million clones, around four fifths being singletons. Researchers partitioned CD4+ cells into CD45RA+ naive and CD45RA-negative memory subsets. CDR1 and CDR2 from the germline V gene are MNHNY and SVGAGI (reference sequence). V trimming: 6 bases; J trimming: 5 bases; junction bases outside the gene matches: 2. CDR3 length: 12 amino acids.

The chain employs TRBV6-6 and TRBJ1-2, with 8 bases fitting TRBD1. This sequence was found in a man aged 18 to 29 in good health. Input material: memory CD4+ T cells sorted from blood. The subset: CD45RA-negative fraction. CDR3 nucleotides: TGTGCCAGCAGGGGGACAGGTTATGGCTACACCTTC. This encodes CASRGTGYGYTF.